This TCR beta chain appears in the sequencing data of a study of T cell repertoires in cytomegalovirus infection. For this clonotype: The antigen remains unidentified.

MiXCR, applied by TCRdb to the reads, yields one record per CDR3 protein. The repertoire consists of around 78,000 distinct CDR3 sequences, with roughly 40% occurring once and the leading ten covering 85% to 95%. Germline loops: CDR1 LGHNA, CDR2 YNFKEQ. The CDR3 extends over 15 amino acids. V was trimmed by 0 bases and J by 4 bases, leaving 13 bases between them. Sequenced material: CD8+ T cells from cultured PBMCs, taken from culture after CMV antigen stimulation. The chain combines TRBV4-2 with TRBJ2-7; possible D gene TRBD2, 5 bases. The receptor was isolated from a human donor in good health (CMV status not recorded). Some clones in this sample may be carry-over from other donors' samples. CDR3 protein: CASSQDKGDGYEQYF. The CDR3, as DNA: TGTGCCAGCAGCCAAGATAAGGGAGACGGGTACGAGCAGTACTTC.